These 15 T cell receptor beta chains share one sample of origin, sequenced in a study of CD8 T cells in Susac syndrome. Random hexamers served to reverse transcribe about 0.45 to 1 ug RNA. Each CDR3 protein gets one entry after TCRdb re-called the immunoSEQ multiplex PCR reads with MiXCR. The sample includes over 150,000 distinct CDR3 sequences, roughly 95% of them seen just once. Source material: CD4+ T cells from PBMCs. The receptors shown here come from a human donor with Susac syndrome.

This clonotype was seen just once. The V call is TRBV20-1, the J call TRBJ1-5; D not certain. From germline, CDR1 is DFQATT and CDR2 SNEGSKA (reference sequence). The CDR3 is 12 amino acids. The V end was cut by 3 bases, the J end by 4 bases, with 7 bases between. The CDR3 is CSARRRNQPQHF. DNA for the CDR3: TGCAGTGCTAGGAGACGGAATCAGCCCCAGCATTTT.

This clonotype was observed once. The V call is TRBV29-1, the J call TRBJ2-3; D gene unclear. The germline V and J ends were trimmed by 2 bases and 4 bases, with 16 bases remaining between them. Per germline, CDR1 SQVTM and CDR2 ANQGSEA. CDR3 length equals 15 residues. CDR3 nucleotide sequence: TGCAGCGTTGAACTAAGAAGAACAGAGCCAGATACGCAGTATTTT. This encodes CSVELRRTEPDTQYF.

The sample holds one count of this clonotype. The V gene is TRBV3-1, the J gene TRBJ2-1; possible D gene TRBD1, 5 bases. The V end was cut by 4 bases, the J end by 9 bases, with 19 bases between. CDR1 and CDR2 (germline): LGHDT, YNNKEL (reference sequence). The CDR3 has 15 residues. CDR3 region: CASSPSSGLRGEQFF. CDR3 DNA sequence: TGTGCCAGCAGCCCCTCCTCAGGGCTAAGGGGTGAGCAGTTCTTC.

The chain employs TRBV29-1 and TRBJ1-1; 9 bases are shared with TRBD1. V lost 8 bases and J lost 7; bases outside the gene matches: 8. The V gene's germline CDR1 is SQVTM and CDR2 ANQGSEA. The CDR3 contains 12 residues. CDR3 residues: CSTPGTGIEAFF. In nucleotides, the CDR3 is TGCAGCACTCCCGGGACAGGGATTGAAGCTTTCTTT.

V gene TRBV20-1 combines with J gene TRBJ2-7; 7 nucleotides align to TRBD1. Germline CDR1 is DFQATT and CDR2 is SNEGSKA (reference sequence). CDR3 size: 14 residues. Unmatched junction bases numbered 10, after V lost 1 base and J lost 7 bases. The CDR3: CSARVEGAHVEQYV. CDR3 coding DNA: TGCAGTGCTAGAGTCGAGGGGGCGCACGTAGAGCAGTACGTC.

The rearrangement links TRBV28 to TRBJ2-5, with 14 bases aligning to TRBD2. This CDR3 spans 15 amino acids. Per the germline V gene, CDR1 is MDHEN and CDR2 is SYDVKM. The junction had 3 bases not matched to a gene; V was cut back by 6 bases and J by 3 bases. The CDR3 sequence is CASSSTSGGEETQYF. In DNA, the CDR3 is TGTGCCAGCAGCTCGACTAGCGGGGGGGAAGAGACCCAGTACTTC.

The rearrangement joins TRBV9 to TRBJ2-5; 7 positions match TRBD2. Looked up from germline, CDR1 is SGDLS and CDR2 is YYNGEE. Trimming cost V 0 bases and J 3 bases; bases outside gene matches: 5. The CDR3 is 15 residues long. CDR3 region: CASSVGLADKETQYF. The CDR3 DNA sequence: TGTGCCAGCAGCGTAGGGCTAGCGGATAAAGAGACCCAGTACTTC.

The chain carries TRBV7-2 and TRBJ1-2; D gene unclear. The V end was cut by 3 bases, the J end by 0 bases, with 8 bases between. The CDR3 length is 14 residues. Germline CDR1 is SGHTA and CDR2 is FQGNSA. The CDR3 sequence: CASSFERANYGYTF. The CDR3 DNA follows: TGTGCCAGCAGCTTCGAAAGAGCTAACTATGGCTACACCTTC. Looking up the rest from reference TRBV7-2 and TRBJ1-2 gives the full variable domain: GAGVSQSPSNKVTEKGKDVELRCDPISGHTALYWYRQSLGQGLEFLIYFQGNSAPDKSGLPSDRFSAERTGGSVSTLTIQRTQQEDSAVYLCASSFERANYGYTFGSGTRLTVV.

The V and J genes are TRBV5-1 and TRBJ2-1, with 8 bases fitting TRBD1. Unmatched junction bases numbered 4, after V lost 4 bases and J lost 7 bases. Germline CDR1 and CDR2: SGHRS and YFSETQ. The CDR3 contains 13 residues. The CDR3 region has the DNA TGCGCCAGCAGCGAGCGGACAGGGAATGAGCAGTTCTTC. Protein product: CASSERTGNEQFF.

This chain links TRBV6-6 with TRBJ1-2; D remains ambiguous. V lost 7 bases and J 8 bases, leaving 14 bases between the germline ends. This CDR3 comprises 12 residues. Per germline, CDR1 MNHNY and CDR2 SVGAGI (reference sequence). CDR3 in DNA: TGTGCCAGCACCAGAGAGACGGGGGGCTACACCTTC. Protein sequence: CASTRETGGYTF.

The CDR3: CASSLGGTSGSNEQFF. CDR3 nucleotides: TGTGCCAGCAGTTTAGGGGGGACTAGCGGGAGCAATGAGCAGTTCTTC. This chain connects TRBV12-3 or TRBV12-4 to TRBJ2-1; 14 bases are shared with TRBD2. With 1 base clipped from V and 6 bases from J, the junction kept 2 bases outside the gene matches. This CDR3 spans 16 amino acids.

Written as DNA, the CDR3 is TGTGCCAGCAGCTCCGGACATGGAGAGACCCAGTACTTC. Amino acid sequence: CASSSGHGETQYF. This chain uses TRBV7-3 with TRBJ2-5; a weak D match, TRBD1 (5 bases). The ends were cut back, 4 bases at V and 4 bases at J, with 10 bases in the middle. The CDR3 totals 13 residues. Germline CDR1 SGHTA, CDR2 FQGTGA.

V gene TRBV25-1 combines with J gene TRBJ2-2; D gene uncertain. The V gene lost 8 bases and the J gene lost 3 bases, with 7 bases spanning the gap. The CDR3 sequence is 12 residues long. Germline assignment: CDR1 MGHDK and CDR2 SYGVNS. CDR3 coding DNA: TGTGCCAGCGGTAAATACACCGGGGAGCTGTTTTTT. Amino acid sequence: CASGKYTGELFF.

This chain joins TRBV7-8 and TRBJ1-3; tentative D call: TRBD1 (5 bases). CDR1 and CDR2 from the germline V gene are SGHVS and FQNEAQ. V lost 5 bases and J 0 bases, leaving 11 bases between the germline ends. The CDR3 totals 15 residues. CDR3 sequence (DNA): TGTGCCAGCAGCCTAGGACATAACTCTGGAAACACCATATATTTT. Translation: CASSLGHNSGNTIYF.

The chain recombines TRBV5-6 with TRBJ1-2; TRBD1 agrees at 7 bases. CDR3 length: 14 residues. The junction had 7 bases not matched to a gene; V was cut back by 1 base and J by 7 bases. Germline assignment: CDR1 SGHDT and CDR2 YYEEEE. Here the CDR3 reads CASSLPGGPLGYTF. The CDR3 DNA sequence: TGTGCCAGCAGCTTGCCAGGGGGACCTCTTGGCTACACCTTC.